These 5 T cell receptor beta chains share one sample of origin, sequenced in a study of CD8+ T cells in alopecia areata. TCR sequencing used cDNA made by reverse transcription of extracted RNA. The assay was immunoSEQ multiplex PCR, and TCRdb's table has in-frame clones only and misses some. Among about 90,000 clones, around 44% were seen once, and the ten largest hold 18%. Treatment of the sample: oral pan-JAK inhibitor, 5-10 mg twice daily. This material consisted of CD8+ T cells sorted from blood, taken at week 24, from a patient treated with tofacitinib. All receptors come from a human donor with alopecia areata.

This clone was recorded once. CDR3 sequence (DNA): TGCGCCAGCAGCTTGGTCCAGGTCACCGGGGAGCTGTTTTTT. This translates into CASSLVQVTGELFF. The V call is TRBV5-1, the J call TRBJ2-2; no clear D. Germline V gene lookup returns CDR1 SGHRS and CDR2 YFSETQ. V dropped 0 bases and J dropped 4 bases, with 7 bases sitting between them. This CDR3 contains 14 residues. The variable domain in full, completed from reference TRBV5-1 and TRBJ2-2, reads KAGVTQTPRYLIKTRGQQVTLSCSPISGHRSVSWYQQTPGQGLQFLFEYFSETQRNKGNFPGRFSGRQFSNSRSEMNVSTLELGDSALYLCASSLVQVTGELFFGEGSRLTVL.

The chain joins TRBV9 to TRBJ2-1, with 10 bases fitting TRBD1. The CDR3 extends over 16 amino acids. V dropped 0 bases and J dropped 8; count of bases not matched to a gene: 8. Germline V gene sequence: CDR1 SGDLS, CDR2 YYNGEE. The CDR3 here is CASSVGGTGAGDEQFF. CDR3 coding DNA: TGTGCCAGCAGCGTAGGAGGGACAGGGGCTGGCGATGAGCAGTTCTTC.

The chain couples TRBV27 to TRBJ2-3; D could derive from TRBD1 or TRBD2 (5 bases each). CDR3 length: 15 amino acids. With 5 bases removed from V and 8 bases from J, the gap between germline ends came to 20 bases. Per germline, CDR1 MNHEY and CDR2 SMNVEV (reference sequence). Here the CDR3 DNA reads TGTGCCAGCAGTAACATCCGGGACGGTCATAGTACGCAGTATTTT. It specifies CASSNIRDGHSTQYF.

This clone was picked up a small number of times. The CDR3 sequence: CASSQRSGQGADEQFF. DNA of the CDR3: TGCGCCAGCAGTCAAAGGAGTGGACAGGGGGCCGATGAGCAGTTCTTC. This chain uses TRBV23-1 with TRBJ2-1; TRBD1 matches at 11 bases. TRBV23-1 is given ORF status, its function remaining uncertain. The CDR3 loop spans 16 amino acids. J was trimmed by 8 bases and V by 2 bases; bases with no gene match: 8.

The V gene is TRBV14, the J gene TRBJ1-1; D not certain. The CDR3 has 16 amino acids. CDR1 is SGHDN, CDR2 FVKESK, per germline. V lost 1 base and J lost 1, with 13 bases in between. In DNA form, the CDR3 reads TGTGCCAGCAGCCAAGTAGTAGCACGGAAGAACACTGAAGCTTTCTTT. It codes for CASSQVVARKNTEAFF.